The subject of this entry is one T cell receptor (beta chain). This clonotype came up a few times. Its recognized antigen is unknown. There are no base qualities to consult, and no much larger clone falls within one base. Preparation of the library involved UMI-ligation and nested PCR. The ligated cDNA was amplified by four rounds of PCR, in which nested alpha and beta constant region primers were used together with the SP2 primer. TCR RNA was reverse transcribed with SuperScript IV using alpha and beta constant region primers for the blood and skin samples. An oligonucleotide carrying the Illumina SP2 primer and a UMI was ligated to the 3' end of the cDNA by means of T4 RNA ligase 1. To prevent hairpin formation, the 12-nucleotide UMI was made up of two random hexamers with an eight-base spacer between them. From the second PCR onward, the TCR alpha and beta chain libraries were handled separately, and dual indexing was used for multiplexing. After pooling, the indexed libraries were analyzed by capillary electrophoresis and sequenced on either an Illumina MiSeq or NextSeq. Libraries were spiked with PhiX DNA at about 5-7.5% so that base diversity was increased and cluster recognition was improved. The paper's processing steps were these. Demultiplexor pulled UMIs out of read 2, joined the UMIs with the TCR sequence from read 1, and separated reads according to sample indices. Decombinator identified V and J genes and V-J junctions and gave each TCR a five-part identifier that included V and J deletions. Collapsinator used UMIs to correct sequencing errors and PCR amplification heterogeneity, yielding UMI-based abundance per TCR. CDR3Translator turned identifiers into nucleotide sequence, translated that sequence into amino acids, and pulled out CDR3 regions based on terminal motifs. Error-corrected alpha and beta TCR counts from blood and skin were compared after normalization to input RNA amount. TCRdb passed the public sequencing reads through fastp at Q25 and MiXCR, retaining productive beta sequences. A single entry per CDR3 protein holds the most common genes and DNA from its merged rows. The V and J calls and clone size are TCRdb's, not the authors'. In all, the sample holds 40,000 or so distinct CDR3 sequences, and more than 9.5% of those were seen once. The ten largest clones take up 3.5% to 5% of the sample.

The sample is drawn from a study of naive and memory T cell subsets (dated by TCRdb to 2016 to 2017). Regarding the study in general: According to the figure summarizing the samples, there were some 10 blood donors, 7 tuberculin skin test biopsies and 3 saline control biopsies. Skin biopsies were taken from tuberculin skin test sites or from saline-injected control sites and were processed for RNA extraction as described before. PCR2 was typically performed as a SYBR Green qPCR that was stopped at a set threshold, although end-point PCR (approximately 6 cycles) could be used instead for low-input samples.

The full study reports these points: TCR sequences were reportedly recovered from both types of skin biopsy, with far more TCRs being found at tuberculin skin test sites. The RNA-based method was acknowledged to be potentially sensitive to changes in TCR transcripts with T cell activation and differentiation. Details of skin biopsy collection and RNA processing were not given in the paper but were referenced to earlier studies. The larger number of TCRs found at tuberculin skin test sites was interpreted as T cell infiltration of a delayed type IV hypersensitivity reaction.

Per the publication, the treatment or condition label means: skin biopsy from PPD injection site in Mantoux-positive individual. Using 3' ligation of a UMI-containing oligonucleotide to TCR cDNA, the study laid out a robust and sensitive protocol to amplify, sequence and analyze TCRs. The tuberculin skin test biopsies were taken from PPD-injected sites in individuals who had a positive Mantoux test. Total RNA, without cell sorting, was DNase treated with RQ1 DNase before reverse transcription, targeting 1 to 1000 ng input. Skin biopsy and whole blood libraries were made to test pipeline robustness in samples where T cells form a minority population. CDR1 and CDR2, per the germline V gene, are SGHTS and YDEGEE. V sheds 5 bases and J sheds 4 bases, leaving 11 bases between their ends. Its CDR3 holds 13 amino acids, cysteine through phenylalanine. Here the CDR3 DNA is all that survives: 39 bases in frame from base 1.

The clonotype was recovered from an adult in good health. Here the chain combines TRBV5-8 and TRBJ2-3, with the D segment identity uncertain. Here the sequenced sample was skin, taken from a tuberculin skin test site. The sequenced DNA is TGTGCCAGCAGTAAGAGGTCCGCAGATACGCAGTATTTT. Its protein reads: CASSKRSADTQYF.